This T cell receptor (beta chain) comes out of a study of T cells in localized non-small cell lung cancer. Whole-study results and caveats: One tumor region alone was sequenced, and heterogeneity therefore remains possible. Highest T cell clonality was seen in uninvolved adjacent lung, surpassing that measured in tumor.

The CDR3 totals 13 residues. Trimming stripped 4 bases from V and 6 bases from J, with 11 bases between. Germline V gene data show CDR1 as SGDLS and CDR2 as YYNGEE. With regard to this clone: Its target is unknown.

Assay used: immunoSEQ multiplex PCR; TCRdb lists only in-frame clones, some missing. The sample includes tens of thousands of clones, roughly 87% of them seen just once. This sequence joins TRBV9 and TRBJ2-1, with D perhaps TRBD2 (6 bases). The sample here was peripheral blood, taken before any cancer treatment. This TCR was recovered from a man aged 35-75 years with stage I squamous cell lung carcinoma. The CDR3 sequence is CASSPGTFNEQFF. As DNA, the CDR3 is TGTGCCAGCAGCCCAGGGACTTTCAATGAGCAGTTCTTC.